Each of the 28 T cell receptor beta chains below was sequenced from the same sample in a study of blood T cell repertoires in COVID-19. The repertoire was sequenced with immunoSEQ multiplex PCR; TCRdb's copy has only in-frame clones and lacks some. The data hold some 350,000 clones, with around 87% observed a single time. Sequences were obtained from peripheral blood. All receptors come from a human donor in a cohort sampled during active COVID-19.

This rearrangement joins TRBV6-1 to TRBJ2-7; no firm D call. Germline values: CDR1 MNHNS, CDR2 SASEGT. The ends were cut back, 5 bases at V and 3 bases at J, with 17 bases in the middle. CDR3 size: 15 residues. The CDR3 coding sequence is TGTGCCAGCAGTTCTTGGAGTACCTCCTACTACGAGCAGTACTTC. Translated: CASSSWSTSYYEQYF.

The J gene is TRBJ1-1, the V gene TRBV19, with D tentatively TRBD1 (6 bases). This CDR3 has 13 residues. Trimming took 6 bases from V and 1 from J, leaving 9 bases between them. CDR1 is LNHDA, CDR2 SQIVND, per germline (reference sequence). The CDR3 sequence: CASRGQTNTEAFF. Written as DNA, the CDR3 is TGTGCCAGTAGAGGACAGACGAACACTGAAGCTTTCTTT. Full variable domain (missing parts from reference TRBV19 and TRBJ1-1): DGGITQSPKYLFRKEGQNVTLSCEQNLNHDAMYWYRQDPGQGLRLIYYSQIVNDFQKGDIAEGYSVSREKKESFPLTVTSAQKNPTAFYLCASRGQTNTEAFFGQGTRLTVV.

This rearrangement joins TRBV5-1 to TRBJ2-2, with 9 bases lining up with TRBD2. Trimming took 2 bases from V and 2 from J; bases not matched to a gene: 4. CDR3 length: 16 residues. Germline V gene lookup returns CDR1 SGHRS and CDR2 YFSETQ. In nucleotides, the CDR3 is TGCGCCAGCAGCTTCTATCTAGCGGGAAACACCGGGGAGCTGTTTTTT. Its protein is CASSFYLAGNTGELFF.

V gene TRBV19 combines with J gene TRBJ2-2, with 7 bases that match TRBD1. The germline CDR1 and CDR2 sequences are LNHDA and SQIVND (reference sequence). The J segment lost 3 bases and the V segment lost 6 bases, leaving 4 bases of the junction unmatched. This CDR3 has 14 amino acids. CDR3 region: CASRQGKDTGELFF. The DNA of the CDR3 is TGTGCCAGTAGACAGGGGAAGGACACCGGGGAGCTGTTTTTT.

The rearrangement joins TRBV5-5 to TRBJ1-1; maybe TRBD1 (5 bases). Trimming took off 2 bases at V and 2 bases at J, with 19 bases between the two ends. Germline-derived CDR1 and CDR2 are SGHKS and YYEKEE (reference sequence). There are 17 residues in the CDR3. CDR3 DNA: TGTGCCAGCAGCTTCCCGCAGGGCAGCCTGATTAACACTGAAGCTTTCTTT. Translating it yields CASSFPQGSLINTEAFF.

V and J are TRBV19 and TRBJ1-5; 7 nucleotides align to TRBD1. This CDR3 has 13 residues. Germline V gives CDR1 LNHDA, CDR2 SQIVND (reference sequence). V trimming: 7 bases; J trimming: 6 bases; junction bases outside the gene matches: 6. This CDR3 reads CASNRGLGQPQHF. For the CDR3, the DNA is TGTGCCAGTAATAGGGGGCTCGGTCAGCCCCAGCATTTT.

The chain employs TRBV30 and TRBJ1-2, with 7 bases identical to TRBD1. Germline assignment: CDR1 GTSNPN and CDR2 SVGIG (reference sequence). The CDR3 has 15 amino acids. V lost 0 bases, J lost 3 bases, and 7 bases stayed unmatched. CDR3 sequence (DNA): TGTGCCTGGAGTGTATTTAACAGGGGCGACTATGGCTACACCTTC. Translating it yields CAWSVFNRGDYGYTF.

V is TRBV27 and J is TRBJ1-1; tentative D call: TRBD1 (5 bases). This CDR3 contains 14 residues. Trimming stripped 8 bases from V and 2 bases from J, with 15 bases between. CDR1 and CDR2 (germline): MNHEY, SMNVEV (reference sequence). CDR3 region: CASRLGGGNTEAFF. CDR3 coding DNA: TGTGCCAGCCGCTTGGGGGGTGGCAACACTGAAGCTTTCTTT.

The chain recombines TRBV7-9 with TRBJ1-6, with D maybe TRBD1 (5 bases). This CDR3 comprises 14 residues. Deletions cut 5 bases from V and 10 bases from J, with 15 bases between. The V gene's germline CDR1 is SEHNR and CDR2 FQNEAQ (reference sequence). CDR3 nucleotide sequence: TGTGCCAGCAGCCAGGGTCTGGCGGCCTCACCCCTCCACTTT. Amino acid sequence: CASSQGLAASPLHF.

The chain is built from TRBV5-6 and TRBJ2-7, with TRBD2 matching over 8 bases. The V and J ends lost 4 bases and 1 base, in that order; junction bases with no gene match: 4. This CDR3 has 14 amino acids. The germline V gene encodes CDR1 SGHDT and CDR2 YYEEEE. In DNA, the CDR3 is TGTGCCAGCAGCACTACTAGCGGATCCTACGAGCAGTACTTC. Translated, it gives CASSTTSGSYEQYF. Combining the CDR3 with reference TRBV5-6 and TRBJ2-7 gives the whole variable domain DAGVTQSPTHLIKTRGQQVTLRCSPKSGHDTVSWYQQALGQGPQFIFQYYEEEERQRGNFPDRFSGHQFPNYSSELNVNALLLGDSALYLCASSTTSGSYEQYFGPGTRLTVT.

The CDR3 here is CATSESTRGNVEKLFF. As DNA, the CDR3 is TGTGCCACCAGTGAATCCACCAGGGGTAATGTGGAAAAACTGTTTTTT. This chain joins TRBV24-1 and TRBJ1-4; D is possibly TRBD1 (6 bases). The germline V gene encodes CDR1 KGHDR and CDR2 SFDVKD. This CDR3 comprises 16 residues. V shed 4 bases and J shed 8 bases, with 19 bases lying between them.

The chain has TRBV5-1 and TRBJ2-2; 13 bases map to TRBD2. V was clipped by 0 bases and J by 0 bases; unmatched bases: 2. The germline gives CDR1 SGHRS, CDR2 YFSETQ. There are 18 residues in the CDR3. In nucleotides, the CDR3 is TGCGCCAGCAGCTTGGAGGGACTAGCGGGGCCGAACACCGGGGAGCTGTTTTTT. It translates to CASSLEGLAGPNTGELFF. The whole variable domain, filled in from reference TRBV5-1 and TRBJ2-2, reads KAGVTQTPRYLIKTRGQQVTLSCSPISGHRSVSWYQQTPGQGLQFLFEYFSETQRNKGNFPGRFSGRQFSNSRSEMNVSTLELGDSALYLCASSLEGLAGPNTGELFFGEGSRLTVL.

The chain couples TRBV28 to TRBJ2-5; D gene ambiguous. V lost 5 bases, J lost 6 bases, and 13 bases lay in between. CDR1 and CDR2 (germline): MDHEN, SYDVKM. The CDR3 covers 13 residues. Here the CDR3 reads CASSPPHIKTQYF. CDR3 coding DNA: TGTGCCAGCAGTCCCCCCCACATAAAGACCCAGTACTTC. Complete variable domain (other parts from reference TRBV28 and TRBJ2-5): DVKVTQSSRYLVKRTGEKVFLECVQDMDHENMFWYRQDPGLGLRLIYFSYDVKMKEKGDIPEGYSVSREKKERFSLILESASTNQTSMYLCASSPPHIKTQYFGPGTRLLVL.

The chain employs TRBV9 and TRBJ1-6; maybe TRBD1 (5 bases). Germline CDR1 is SGDLS and CDR2 is YYNGEE. The length of the CDR3 is 15 residues. Trimming removed 3 bases from V and 7 bases from J, with 14 bases in between. For the CDR3, the DNA is TGTGCCAGCAGCGAACTAGGACGGGGGAATTCACCCCTCCACTTT. This encodes CASSELGRGNSPLHF.

The chain has TRBV6-4 and TRBJ1-1; the D gene is possibly TRBD1 (6 bases). The V end lost 8 bases, the J end lost 1 base, and 11 bases lay between the germline ends. Germline V gives CDR1 MRHNA, CDR2 SNTAGT. The CDR3 has 13 residues. The CDR3 coding sequence is TGTGCCAGCCCTAGACAGGAGAACACTGAAGCTTTCTTT. As protein: CASPRQENTEAFF.

This chain links TRBV7-9 with TRBJ1-1, with D tentatively TRBD1 (5 bases). Germline V gene sequence: CDR1 SEHNR, CDR2 FQNEAQ (reference sequence). The CDR3 has 16 amino acids. Trimming removed 3 bases from V and 0 bases from J, with 14 bases in between. The CDR3 sequence is CASSFRSGALNTEAFF. The CDR3 nucleotides read TGTGCCAGCAGCTTTAGATCTGGGGCCTTGAACACTGAAGCTTTCTTT.

J is TRBJ2-1 and V is TRBV7-2; 12 positions agree with TRBD2. The V gene end was trimmed by 4 bases and the J gene end by 4 bases; junction bases not matched to a gene: 8. The V gene's germline CDR1 is SGHTA and CDR2 FQGNSA. The CDR3 is made up of 17 amino acids. The CDR3 DNA reads TGTGCCAGCAGCTCAGGATCACTAGCGGGGGGATACAATGAGCAGTTCTTC. Residues: CASSSGSLAGGYNEQFF.

This clone was recorded only once. The chain has TRBV3-1 (or the pseudogene TRBV3-2) and TRBJ2-7, with 12 bases fitting TRBD2. Germline-derived CDR1 and CDR2 are LGHDT and YNNKEL (reference sequence). This CDR3 has 15 residues. The junction had 5 bases not matched to a gene; V was cut back by 4 bases and J by 4 bases. The CDR3 coding sequence is TGTGCCAGCAGCCCAAGGACTAGCGGGGCATACGAGCAGTACTTC. Amino acids: CASSPRTSGAYEQYF.

The table lists this clone with a count of one. The rearrangement joins TRBV5-4 to TRBJ2-3; TRBD2 matches at 10 bases. The CDR3 is 15 amino acids. Germline trimming cut 7 bases from V and 0 bases from J; bases unmatched to any gene: 5. The germline gives CDR1 SGHNT, CDR2 YYREEE (reference sequence). The CDR3 loop is CASGGGLASTDTQYF. CDR3 coding DNA: TGTGCCAGCGGGGGGGGACTAGCGAGCACAGATACGCAGTATTTT. The full variable domain, its missing parts supplied by reference TRBV5-4 and TRBJ2-3, is ETGVTQSPTHLIKTRGQQVTLRCSSQSGHNTVSWYQQALGQGPQFIFQYYREEENGRGNFPPRFSGLQFPNYSSELNVNALELDDSALYLCASGGGLASTDTQYFGPGTRLTVL.

The genes are TRBV27 and TRBJ2-3; 7 bases fit TRBD2. CDR3 length equals 15 residues. The V gene end was trimmed by 7 bases and the J gene end by 1 base; junction bases not matched to a gene: 8. Germline CDR1 is MNHEY and CDR2 is SMNVEV (reference sequence). DNA for the CDR3: TGTGCCAGCACCCCTCGGGCGGGGGGCACAGATACGCAGTATTTT. Translating gives CASTPRAGGTDTQYF.

This rearrangement joins TRBV9 to TRBJ2-1; 9 bases map to TRBD1. V lost 1 base, J lost 7 bases, and 9 bases stayed unmatched. The CDR3 totals 16 residues. Germline V gene data show CDR1 as SGDLS and CDR2 as YYNGEE. The CDR3: CASSVLGQGFGNEQFF. In DNA, the CDR3 is TGTGCCAGCAGCGTACTAGGACAGGGGTTTGGGAATGAGCAGTTCTTC.

The chain is built from TRBV24-1 and TRBJ2-7; 7 bases fit TRBD1. This CDR3 is built from 13 residues. V was clipped by 3 bases and J by 3 bases; unmatched bases: 1. Germline V CDR1 and CDR2: KGHDR, SFDVKD. CDR3 nucleotides: TGTGCCACCAGTGATACAGGGGACTACGAGCAGTACTTC. This sequence encodes CATSDTGDYEQYF.

The chain recombines TRBV7-2 with TRBJ1-5; tentatively, D is TRBD1 (6 bases). The length of the CDR3 is 13 residues. V gave up 3 bases and J gave up 4 bases, with 7 bases separating them. CDR1 is SGHTA and CDR2 is FQGNSA in the germline V gene. This chain's CDR3 is CASSFQGNQPQHF. The DNA of the CDR3 is TGTGCCAGCAGCTTCCAGGGGAATCAGCCCCAGCATTTT.

V usage is TRBV6-5 and J usage is TRBJ1-5; D not resolved. The germline V and J ends were trimmed by 6 bases and 3 bases, with 12 bases remaining between them. Germline CDR1 MNHEY, CDR2 SVGAGI. The CDR3 length is 14 residues. Here the CDR3 reads CASRLAGNNQPQHF. CDR3 nucleotides: TGTGCCAGCAGACTAGCGGGGAACAATCAGCCCCAGCATTTT.

The genes are TRBV10-3 and TRBJ2-1; TRBD1 matches at 7 bases. V lost 6 bases, J lost 6 bases, and 8 bases stayed unmatched. CDR1 ENHRY and CDR2 SYGVKD come from the germline V gene. The CDR3 has 14 amino acids. The CDR3 loop reads CAISRDSAVNEQFF. CDR3 DNA: TGTGCCATCAGCAGGGACAGTGCGGTCAATGAGCAGTTCTTC.

The gene calls are TRBV5-5 and TRBJ2-5; 7 bases are a match to TRBD1. V was clipped by 4 bases and J by 2 bases; unmatched bases: 5. This CDR3 is 14 amino acids long. The germline V gene encodes CDR1 SGHKS and CDR2 YYEKEE (reference sequence). The CDR3 DNA reads as TGTGCCAGCAGCGCCGGACAGGCGCAAGAGACCCAGTACTTC. It encodes CASSAGQAQETQYF.

This chain joins TRBV6-5 and TRBJ1-2; D gene unclear. V lost 5 bases, J lost 7 bases, and 20 bases lay in between. The germline CDR1 and CDR2 sequences are MNHEY and SVGAGI. CDR3 length: 15 residues. CDR3 nucleotides: TGTGCCAGCAGTCAGGCCAGGCCGCTCGAGTTTGGCTACACCTTC. It translates to CASSQARPLEFGYTF.

The V and J genes are TRBV2 and TRBJ1-4, with 9 nucleotides matching TRBD1. The CDR3 is 15 residues long. V shed 5 bases, J shed 3 bases, and the junction held 4 bases outside the gene matches. The germline V gene encodes CDR1 SNHLY and CDR2 FYNNEI. The CDR3 region is CASSYGQGSNEKLFF. DNA of the CDR3: TGTGCCAGCAGTTATGGACAGGGGTCTAATGAAAAACTGTTTTTT.